This T cell receptor beta chain came from a study of CD4+ T cells in melanoma. There are a few counts of this clone. Its antigen is unknown. Study-level findings and limits: In melanoma, neoantigen-specific CD4+ T cells reportedly differed in differentiation state. A reported correlation linked neoantigen-specific CD4+ T cells to CD8+, macrophage and B cell function.

Sequencing was performed with immunoSEQ multiplex PCR; in TCRdb, only in-frame clones are kept and a portion is missing. The sample includes about 140,000 clones, around 90% seen only once; the top ten take about 1.6%. CDR1 MNHEY and CDR2 SVGAGI come from the germline V gene. This CDR3 spans 15 amino acids. The V end lost 0 bases, the J end lost 0 bases, and 8 bases lay between the germline ends. This TCR derives from a human donor with melanoma. The rearrangement uses TRBV6-5 and TRBJ1-1, with D hard to call. CDR3 loop: CASSYSGSLNTEAFF. DNA for the CDR3: TGTGCCAGCAGTTACTCTGGGTCCTTGAACACTGAAGCTTTCTTT.